This T cell receptor beta chain was identified in a study of Graves' ophthalmopathy and Graves' hyperthyroidism (dated by TCRdb to between 2018 and 2020). Regarding the study in general: Peripheral blood was collected at initial diagnosis, before any treatment. To tell Graves' ophthalmopathy apart from Graves' hyperthyroidism, and to predict which patients would progress to ophthalmopathy, the study relied on TCR beta repertoire signatures. In several hyperthyroidism patients, the T-cell repertoires found in thyroid tissue were compared with those found in blood. In total, around 130 blood samples were TCR-sequenced: 40 to 45 ophthalmopathy, roughly 77 hyperthyroidism and about 17 hyperthyroidism-to-ophthalmopathy patients. After sampling, hyperthyroidism patients received methimazole starting at 30 mg daily, and ophthalmopathy patients received high-dose intravenous methylprednisolone. An independent validation cohort was composed of some 18 hyperthyroidism patients and 17 patients who later progressed from hyperthyroidism to ophthalmopathy. To explore V-J signatures distinguishing ophthalmopathy from hyperthyroidism, a discovery set of about 99 patients (roughly 45 ophthalmopathy, about 57 stable hyperthyroidism) was enrolled. For training and testing, the 100 or so patients in the discovery cohort were randomly divided in a 7:3 ratio.

Here V drops 4 bases and J drops 4 bases, and the junction holds 13 bases not matched to any gene. CDR1 and CDR2, per the germline V gene, are SGHVS and FQNEAQ. Including cysteine and phenylalanine, the CDR3 has 17 amino acids. Left in the record is the CDR3 DNA by itself, 51 bases read in frame from the first base. Patients with ophthalmopathy had moderately to severely active disease, with a Clinical Activity Score of 3 or more, a NOSPECS grade of 4 or more, and a disease duration of less than 3 months. Patients were excluded if they had other autoimmune diseases, uncontrolled infections, pregnancy or lactation. Clinical symptoms, serum thyroxine, TRAb, thyroid ultrasound and orbital computed tomography were used for diagnosis. Using Ficoll-Paque density gradient centrifugation, PBMCs were isolated from 9.5 to 10 ml of fresh peripheral blood. Total RNA was extracted using Trizol reagent, and RNA quality was checked on an Agilent 2100 Bioanalyzer.

Findings and caveats that apply to the study as a whole: The 13-signature model separated ophthalmopathy from stable hyperthyroidism with around 90% sensitivity and about 84% specificity in cross-validation, and 80%/75% in the test set. Sample size was not statistically predetermined, and group allocation was not concealed from the investigators. Most expanded thyroid clonotypes with a frequency above 0.001 also appeared in blood, which suggests that blood repertoires may reflect the immune response in the thyroid. In validation, the model predicted ophthalmopathy progression with about 71% sensitivity and approximately 75% specificity; roughly eleven predicted patients were CT-confirmed with GO in a median of around 6 months.

TCR beta CDR3 regions were amplified from RNA transcripts for repertoire sequencing. HTBI primers and the Qiagen OneStep RT-PCR kit were used in a first-round RT-PCR, which was followed by a second-round multiplex PCR, size selection and purification. Sequencing of the libraries was carried out on an Illumina HiSeq2000 in paired-end mode with 100 bp reads. From the authors' description of their analysis: Reads were processed with SOAPnuke, discarding reads with adapters, uncalled bases, mean Phred below 15, or no exact constant-primer or identifier match. High-quality paired reads were merged with COPE v1.2.5. Unique nucleotide sequences were defined as clonotypes and aligned to IMGT TRB V, D and J references using MiTCR v1.1. The analysis was limited to V-J combinations with a frequency above 0.0001, which together covered 99.2% of the repertoires. A TCR clonal expansion and chaos score per V-J combination was defined as the ratio of F50 clonal expansion to chaos observed in the TCRdist matrix. Features were reduced by Welch's t-statistics and random forest to approximately 13 V-J combinations, which fed a naive Bayes classifier. The Morisita-Horn index was used to measure how similar the thyroid and blood repertoires were. In-frame beta chains were kept once TCRdb had trimmed the public reads at Q25 with fastp and called clones with MiXCR. Every CDR3 protein is listed once, alongside the most common genes and DNA of its rows. The V and J calls reflect TCRdb's pipeline rather than the authors' work. The sample data list fewer than 250,000 distinct CDR3 sequences, and less than 30% of these were observed just once. The biggest ten clones account for about 9.1% of the sample.

This clonotype was seen repeatedly, ten times or more. Its specific antigen is unknown. Base qualities are not provided; no much larger clone lies one nucleotide away. This TCR was recovered from a man in his fifties or sixties with Graves' ophthalmopathy. Donor details come from another sample of the same person, matched by shared clones. The sample comprised peripheral blood. This receptor chain uses TRBV7-8 and TRBJ2-7; TRBD1 matches 10 bases in the middle. The sequenced DNA is TGTGCCAGCAGCTCCGGGATGGAGGGACAGGGGATATACGAGCAGTACTTC. This yields the protein CASSSGMEGQGIYEQYF.